What follows is one T cell receptor (beta chain) and its context. As yet, its antigen is unknown. Germline lookup yields CDR1 WNHNN and CDR2 SYGVQD (reference sequence). The CDR3 is 17 residues long. V lost 2 bases to trimming and J lost 0 bases; unmatched junction nucleotides: 7. This record comes from a study of T cell responses to AZD1222 COVID-19 vaccine. Recipients boosted at about 4 weeks or about 12 weeks are pooled. Study findings and constraints: Repertoire sampling occurred only after the peak T cell response. There were mostly white British donors and more females than males, and clonal diversity was possibly underestimated. Spike as a whole was targeted by vaccine-associated CD4 TCRs, dominant at 160-218 and 743-854.

The protocol was immunoSEQ multiplex PCR, while the TCRdb copy is restricted to in-frame clones and leaves out a portion. The sample holds around 180,000 clones, 88% seen once. The J gene is TRBJ1-3, the V gene TRBV10-1; 7 bases match TRBD1. This sample comprised peripheral blood, obtained 28 days after the second AZD1222 dose. This TCR was sampled from an adult who received the AZD1222 COVID-19 vaccine. CDR3 sequence: CASSEDRDRASGNTIYF. CDR3 bases: TGCGCCAGCAGTGAGGATCGTGACAGGGCCTCTGGAAACACCATATATTTT.